Below, 20 T cell receptor beta chains from the same sample are listed, as sequenced in a study of blood T cell repertoires in COVID-19. Libraries were prepared by immunoSEQ multiplex PCR; TCRdb keeps only in-frame clonotypes and omits some of them. The sample lists some 110,000 clones, 65% to 85% occurring once. Source material: PBMCs or T cells enriched from blood (not recorded which). These receptors were collected from a woman in her twenties or thirties who had recovered from COVID-19.

This chain connects TRBV6-1 to TRBJ2-1, with D maybe TRBD2 (6 bases). Trimming cost V 3 bases and J 9 bases, with 18 bases left between them. CDR1 and CDR2 (germline): MNHNS, SASEGT. CDR3 length: 15 residues. CDR3 nucleotides: TGTGCCAGCAGTGATGGGAGGACTATCCTCATTGAGCAGTTCTTC. Translating it yields CASSDGRTILIEQFF.

This clone came up once. V usage is TRBV7-3 and J usage is TRBJ2-1; D perhaps matches TRBD1 (6 bases). The CDR3 totals 14 residues. Trimming took off 4 bases at V and 3 bases at J, with 10 bases between the two ends. Germline loops: CDR1 SGHTA, CDR2 FQGTGA. CDR3: CASSSGHGYNEQFF. CDR3 DNA sequence: TGTGCCAGCAGCTCGGGACACGGCTACAATGAGCAGTTCTTC.

The chain uses TRBV6-2 or TRBV6-3 and TRBJ1-5; TRBD1 aligns across 7 bases. CDR1 is MNHEY, CDR2 SVGEGT, per germline. V lost 3 bases to trimming and J lost 5 bases; unmatched junction nucleotides: 7. The CDR3 spans 15 residues. The CDR3 reads CASSYNPTGDQPQHF. CDR3 nucleotide sequence: TGTGCCAGCAGTTATAATCCCACAGGGGATCAGCCCCAGCATTTT.

The J gene is TRBJ2-2, the V gene TRBV12-3 or TRBV12-4; D is possibly TRBD1 (5 bases). V lost 7 bases and J lost 6, with 12 bases in between. The CDR3 covers 13 residues. The CDR3 nucleotides are TGTGCCAGCACCTATGTACAGGCCGGGGAGCTGTTTTTT. It codes for CASTYVQAGELFF.

This clone was recorded only once. CDR3 in DNA: TGCGCCAGCAGCTTGGACAGCTGGAGCTACACCTTC. Protein: CASSLDSWSYTF. The chain uses TRBV5-1 and TRBJ1-2; D not certain. V was clipped by 0 bases and J by 9 bases, with 9 bases between them. The germline CDR1 and CDR2 sequences are SGHRS and YFSETQ. The CDR3 runs to 12 residues.

The chain recombines TRBV18 with TRBJ2-7; 12 bases line up with TRBD2. The CDR3 runs 14 residues. The V segment lost 5 bases and the J segment 3 bases; nucleotides outside the gene matches: 2. Germline V gene sequence: CDR1 KGHSH, CDR2 LQKENI. The CDR3 nucleotides read TGTGCCAGCTCATCGACTAGCGGGGGCTACGAGCAGTACTTC. This sequence encodes CASSSTSGGYEQYF.

V gene TRBV7-2 combines with J gene TRBJ2-5; 10 bases are shared with TRBD2. The CDR3 is 16 residues long. Per germline, CDR1 SGHTA and CDR2 FQGNSA. V shed 1 base, J shed 2 bases, and the junction held 4 bases outside the gene matches. CDR3 in DNA: TGTGCCAGCAGCTTAGATGGGACTAGCGCTCAAGAGACCCAGTACTTC. It translates to CASSLDGTSAQETQYF.

This clone was picked up one time. V and J are TRBV27 and TRBJ2-3, with 14 bases fitting TRBD2. CDR3 length equals 15 residues. Germline values: CDR1 MNHEY, CDR2 SMNVEV (reference sequence). Trimming removed 6 bases from V and 5 bases from J; junction bases left unmatched: 4. CDR3 nucleotide sequence: TGTGCCAGCAGGCCAGGGACTAGCGGGAGAGATACGCAGTATTTT. It translates to CASRPGTSGRDTQYF.

The rearrangement links TRBV7-3 to TRBJ2-1; 14 bases agree with TRBD2. With 2 bases clipped from V and 5 bases from J, the junction kept 11 bases outside the gene matches. The length of the CDR3 is 19 residues. Germline V gene lookup returns CDR1 SGHTA and CDR2 FQGTGA. CDR3 sequence: CASSLFGPGLAGGDNEQFF. The CDR3 coding sequence is TGTGCCAGCAGCTTATTTGGACCTGGACTAGCGGGAGGAGACAATGAGCAGTTCTTC.

The V gene is TRBV9, the J gene TRBJ2-3; possible D gene TRBD1, 6 bases. This CDR3 has 15 residues. Trimming pared 3 bases from V and 2 bases from J, leaving 13 bases between. Germline V gene data show CDR1 as SGDLS and CDR2 as YYNGEE. The CDR3 DNA sequence: TGTGCCAGCAGCGCCCAGACAGGAATCACAGATACGCAGTATTTT. Protein sequence: CASSAQTGITDTQYF.

V gene TRBV29-1 combines with J gene TRBJ2-1; 8 bases fit TRBD2. CDR1 and CDR2 (germline): SQVTM, ANQGSEA. J lost 0 bases, V lost 5 bases, and 6 bases had no gene match. CDR3 length equals 15 residues. The CDR3 protein is CSVILSGSSYNEQFF. The CDR3 DNA follows: TGCAGCGTTATCCTAAGCGGGAGCTCCTACAATGAGCAGTTCTTC.

Only one count was recorded for this clone. V and J are TRBV19 and TRBJ1-2, with 7 bases fitting TRBD1. The CDR3 has 13 residues. V lost 8 bases, J lost 8 bases, and 11 bases stayed unmatched. CDR1 is LNHDA and CDR2 is SQIVND in the germline V gene (reference sequence). The CDR3 sequence: CASGTDKFDGYTF. For the CDR3, the DNA is TGTGCCAGTGGGACAGATAAATTCGACGGCTACACCTTC.

CDR3 in DNA: TGCAGCGTTCCGGGACAGGGGGCTTACGAGCAGTACTTC. Protein product: CSVPGQGAYEQYF. The chain employs TRBV29-1 and TRBJ2-7, with 12 bases matching TRBD1. V was clipped by 5 bases and J by 4 bases; unmatched bases: 3. Germline loops: CDR1 SQVTM, CDR2 ANQGSEA. There are 13 residues in the CDR3.

The gene calls are TRBV27 and TRBJ1-1, with TRBD1 identical over 10 bases. CDR3 length: 16 residues. Germline V gene lookup returns CDR1 MNHEY and CDR2 SMNVEV (reference sequence). Trimming cost V 6 bases and J 7 bases; bases outside gene matches: 14. CDR3 region: CASRAGTGARRSEAFF. Written as DNA, the CDR3 is TGTGCCAGCAGGGCTGGGACAGGGGCCCGGAGGAGTGAAGCTTTCTTT.

The chain recombines TRBV7-9 with TRBJ2-7; 10 bases align to TRBD2. The V and J ends lost 6 bases and 3 bases, in that order; junction bases with no gene match: 5. The germline V gene encodes CDR1 SEHNR and CDR2 FQNEAQ (reference sequence). The CDR3 has 14 amino acids. CDR3 in amino acids: CASRRTSGYYEQYF. The DNA for the CDR3 is TGTGCCAGCAGGCGGACTAGCGGATACTACGAGCAGTACTTC.

This chain joins TRBV2 and TRBJ2-3; possibly TRBD2 for D (5 bases). V was trimmed by 0 bases and J by 1 base, leaving 11 bases between them. Germline CDR1 SNHLY, CDR2 FYNNEI. This CDR3 comprises 16 residues. Here the CDR3 reads CASSEARARGTDTQYF. In DNA, the CDR3 is TGTGCCAGCAGTGAAGCCCGGGCGAGGGGCACAGATACGCAGTATTTT. Looking up the rest from reference TRBV2 and TRBJ2-3 gives the full variable domain: EPEVTQTPSHQVTQMGQEVILRCVPISNHLYFYWYRQILGQKVEFLVSFYNNEISEKSEIFDDQFSVERPDGSNFTLKIRSTKLEDSAMYFCASSEARARGTDTQYFGPGTRLTVL.

The sample holds a few counts of this clone. This chain uses TRBV19 with TRBJ2-5; 10 positions match TRBD2. The J segment lost 5 bases and the V segment lost 5 bases, leaving 8 bases of the junction unmatched. The CDR3 extends over 15 amino acids. Per germline, CDR1 LNHDA and CDR2 SQIVND (reference sequence). CDR3 coding DNA: TGTGCCAGTAGTTCTAGCGGGAGTGGGACGGAGACCCAGTACTTC. It encodes CASSSSGSGTETQYF.

The sample holds a few counts of this clone. The genes are TRBV19 and TRBJ2-1; 9 bases match TRBD2. Per germline, CDR1 LNHDA and CDR2 SQIVND (reference sequence). The CDR3 consists of 14 residues. V shed 4 bases, J shed 10 bases, and the junction held 8 bases outside the gene matches. This chain's CDR3 is CASSTQAGGLEQFF. The CDR3 nucleotides are TGTGCCAGTAGTACCCAAGCGGGAGGCTTGGAGCAGTTCTTC.

This chain joins TRBV7-9 and TRBJ2-1; 10 bases align to TRBD2. CDR1 and CDR2 from the germline V gene are SEHNR and FQNEAQ (reference sequence). Trimming removed 4 bases from V and 8 bases from J; junction bases left unmatched: 8. The CDR3 spans 15 residues. The CDR3: CASSSFEREGDEQFF. The CDR3 DNA follows: TGTGCCAGCAGCTCCTTCGAGCGGGAGGGGGATGAGCAGTTCTTC. Full variable domain (outside the CDR3, taken from reference TRBV7-9 and TRBJ2-1): DTGVSQNPRHKITKRGQNVTFRCDPISEHNRLYWYRQTLGQGPEFLTYFQNEAQLEKSRLLSDRFSAERPKGSFSTLEIQRTEQGDSAMYLCASSSFEREGDEQFFGPGTRLTVL.

Here the CDR3 reads CSGQQGEATEAFF. In DNA, the CDR3 is TGCAGCGGCCAACAGGGGGAGGCCACTGAAGCTTTCTTT. The chain couples TRBV29-1 to TRBJ1-1; 8 bases agree with TRBD1. Germline values: CDR1 SQVTM, CDR2 ANQGSEA. The V segment lost 7 bases and the J segment 4 bases; nucleotides outside the gene matches: 8. This CDR3 spans 13 amino acids. Variable domain in full (rest from reference TRBV29-1 and TRBJ1-1): SAVISQKPSRDICQRGTSLTIQCQVDSQVTMMFWYRQQPGQSLTLIATANQGSEATYESGFVIDKFPISRPNLTFSTLTVSNMSPEDSSIYLCSGQQGEATEAFFGQGTRLTVV.